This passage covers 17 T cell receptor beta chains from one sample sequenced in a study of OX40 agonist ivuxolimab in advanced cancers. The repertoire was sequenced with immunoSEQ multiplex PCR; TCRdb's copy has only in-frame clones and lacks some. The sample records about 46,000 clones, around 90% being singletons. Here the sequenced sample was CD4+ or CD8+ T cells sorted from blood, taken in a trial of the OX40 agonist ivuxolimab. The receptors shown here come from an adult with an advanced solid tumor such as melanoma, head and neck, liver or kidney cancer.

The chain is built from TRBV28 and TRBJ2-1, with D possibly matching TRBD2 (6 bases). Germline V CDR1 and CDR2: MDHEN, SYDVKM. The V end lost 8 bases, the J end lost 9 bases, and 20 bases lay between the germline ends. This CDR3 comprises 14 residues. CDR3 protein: CASSGTPMVGEQFF. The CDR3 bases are TGTGCCAGCTCCGGGACTCCCATGGTTGGTGAGCAGTTCTTC.

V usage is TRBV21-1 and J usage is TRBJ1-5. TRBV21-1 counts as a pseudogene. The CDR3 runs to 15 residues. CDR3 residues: CARRGGSVAIWPQHF. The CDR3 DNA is TGTGCCAGGAGGGGGGGCAGTGTAGCAATTTGGCCCCAGCATTTT.

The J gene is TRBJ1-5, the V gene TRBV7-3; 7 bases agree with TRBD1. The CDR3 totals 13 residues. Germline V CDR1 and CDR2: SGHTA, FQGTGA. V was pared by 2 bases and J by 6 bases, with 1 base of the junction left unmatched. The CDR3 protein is CASSLQGGQPQHF. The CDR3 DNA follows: TGTGCCAGCAGCTTACAGGGGGGTCAGCCCCAGCATTTT.

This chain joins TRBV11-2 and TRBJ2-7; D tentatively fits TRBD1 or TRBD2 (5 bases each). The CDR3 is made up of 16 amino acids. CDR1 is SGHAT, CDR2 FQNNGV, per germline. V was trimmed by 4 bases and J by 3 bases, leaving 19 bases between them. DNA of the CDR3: TGTGCCAGCAGCTACCTCTCCCCGGGGCCCGGCTACGAGCAGTACTTC. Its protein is CASSYLSPGPGYEQYF.

The CDR3 protein is CASSLRAGGAQYF. The CDR3 region has the DNA TGTGCCAGCAGTTTACGGGCCGGGGGAGCGCAGTACTTC. The genes are TRBV28 and TRBJ2-7, with D tentatively TRBD2 (6 bases). From germline, CDR1 is MDHEN and CDR2 SYDVKM. V gave up 2 bases and J gave up 9 bases, with 14 bases separating them. This CDR3 has 13 amino acids.

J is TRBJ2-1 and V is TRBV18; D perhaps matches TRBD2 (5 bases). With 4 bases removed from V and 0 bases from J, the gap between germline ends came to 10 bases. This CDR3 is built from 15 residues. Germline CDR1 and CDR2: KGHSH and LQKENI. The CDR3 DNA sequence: TGTGCCAGCTCACTTCAAGGGAGCTCCTACAATGAGCAGTTCTTC. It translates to CASSLQGSSYNEQFF.

CDR3 in amino acids: CASSIGGSYYNEQFF. CDR3 coding DNA: TGTGCCAGTAGTATCGGGGGGAGCTACTACAATGAGCAGTTCTTC. The chain couples TRBV19 to TRBJ2-1; 7 positions match TRBD2. Trimming removed 3 bases from V and 3 bases from J; junction bases left unmatched: 5. There are 15 residues in the CDR3. Germline V gene data show CDR1 as LNHDA and CDR2 as SQIVND (reference sequence).

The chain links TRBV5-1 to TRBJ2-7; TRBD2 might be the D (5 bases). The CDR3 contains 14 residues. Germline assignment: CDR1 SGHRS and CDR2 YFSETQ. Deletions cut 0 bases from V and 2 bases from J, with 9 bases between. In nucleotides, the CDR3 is TGCGCCAGCAGCTTGGGGGGAGCCCCCTACGAGCAGTACTTC. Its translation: CASSLGGAPYEQYF. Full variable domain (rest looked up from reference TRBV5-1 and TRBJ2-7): KAGVTQTPRYLIKTRGQQVTLSCSPISGHRSVSWYQQTPGQGLQFLFEYFSETQRNKGNFPGRFSGRQFSNSRSEMNVSTLELGDSALYLCASSLGGAPYEQYFGPGTRLTVT.

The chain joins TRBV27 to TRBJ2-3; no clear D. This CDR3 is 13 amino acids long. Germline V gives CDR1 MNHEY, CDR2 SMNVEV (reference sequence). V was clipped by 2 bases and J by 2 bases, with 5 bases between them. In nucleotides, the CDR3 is TGTGCCAGCAGTTTACCATACACAGATACGCAGTATTTT. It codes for CASSLPYTDTQYF.

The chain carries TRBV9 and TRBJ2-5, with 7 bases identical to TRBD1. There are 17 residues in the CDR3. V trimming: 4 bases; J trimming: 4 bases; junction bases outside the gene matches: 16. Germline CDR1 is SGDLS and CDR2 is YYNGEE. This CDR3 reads CASSTRRGQGRGETQYF. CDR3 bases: TGTGCCAGCAGCACCCGTAGGGGGCAGGGACGAGGAGAGACCCAGTACTTC.

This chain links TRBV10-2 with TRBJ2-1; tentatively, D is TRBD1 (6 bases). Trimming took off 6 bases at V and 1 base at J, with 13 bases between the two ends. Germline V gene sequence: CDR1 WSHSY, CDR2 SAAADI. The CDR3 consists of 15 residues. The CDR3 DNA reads TGCGCCAGCAGCCCCGGGACACCTTCCTACAATGAGCAGTTCTTC. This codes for CASSPGTPSYNEQFF.

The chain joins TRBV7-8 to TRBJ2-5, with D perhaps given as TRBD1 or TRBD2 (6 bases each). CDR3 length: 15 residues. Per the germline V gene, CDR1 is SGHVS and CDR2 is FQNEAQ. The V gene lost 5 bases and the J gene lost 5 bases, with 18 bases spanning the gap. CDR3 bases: TGTGCCAGCAGCCAGGGTGGGGGGCTCCACGAGACCCAGTACTTC. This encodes CASSQGGGLHETQYF. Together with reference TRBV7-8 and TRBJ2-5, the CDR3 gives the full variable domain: GAGVSQSPRYKVAKRGQDVALRCDPISGHVSLFWYQQALGQGPEFLTYFQNEAQLDKSGLPSDRFFAERPEGSVSTLKIQRTQQEDSAVYLCASSQGGGLHETQYFGPGTRLLVL.

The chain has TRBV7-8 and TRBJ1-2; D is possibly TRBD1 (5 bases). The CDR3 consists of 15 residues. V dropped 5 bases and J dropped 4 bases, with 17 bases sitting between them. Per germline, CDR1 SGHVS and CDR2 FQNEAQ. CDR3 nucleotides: TGTGCCAGCAGCCCGGGACTTCTCCAGAGCTATGGCTACACCTTC. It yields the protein CASSPGLLQSYGYTF.

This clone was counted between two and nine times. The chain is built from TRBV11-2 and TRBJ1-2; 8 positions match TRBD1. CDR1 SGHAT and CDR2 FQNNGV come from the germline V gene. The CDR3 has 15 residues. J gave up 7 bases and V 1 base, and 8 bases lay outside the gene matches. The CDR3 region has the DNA TGTGCCAGCAGCTTAGGGTTGCAGGGGGCAATTGGCTACACCTTC. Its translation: CASSLGLQGAIGYTF.

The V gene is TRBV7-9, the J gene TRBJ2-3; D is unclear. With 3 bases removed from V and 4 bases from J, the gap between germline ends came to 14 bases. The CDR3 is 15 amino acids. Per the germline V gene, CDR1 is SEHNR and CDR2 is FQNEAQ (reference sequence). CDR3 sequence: CASSLPGPGPDTQYF. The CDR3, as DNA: TGTGCCAGCAGCTTGCCAGGCCCCGGCCCAGATACGCAGTATTTT.

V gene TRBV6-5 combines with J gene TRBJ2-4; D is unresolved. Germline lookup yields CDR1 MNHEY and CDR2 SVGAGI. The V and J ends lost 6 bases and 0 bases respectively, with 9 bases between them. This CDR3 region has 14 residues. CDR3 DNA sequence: TGTGCCAGCAGAACGCCCCAAGCCAAAAACATTCAGTACTTC. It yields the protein CASRTPQAKNIQYF.

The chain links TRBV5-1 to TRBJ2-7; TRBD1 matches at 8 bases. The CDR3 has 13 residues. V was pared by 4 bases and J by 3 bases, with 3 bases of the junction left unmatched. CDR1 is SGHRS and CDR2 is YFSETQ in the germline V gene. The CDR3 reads CASSTDRGYEQYF. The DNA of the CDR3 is TGCGCCAGCAGCACCGACAGGGGCTACGAGCAGTACTTC.